This T cell receptor (beta chain) was retrieved from a study of molecular identifiers for immune sequencing clone quantification. The study, taken as a whole, reports: For effector cells, clones above 20 RNA copies held over 99% of molecules; for naive cells, under 1%.

In its sample, this clonotype was seen many times. Its antigen is undetermined. Germline lookup yields CDR1 MNHNS and CDR2 SASEGT. This CDR3 has 16 amino acids. Trimming took off 7 bases at V and 1 base at J, with 18 bases between the two ends. TCR libraries were built in bulk with a published protocol and specific TCR primers. TCRdb used MiXCR to reprocess the PCR reads, holding one entry per CDR3 protein. Among 250,000 to 400,000 distinct CDR3 sequences, around 21% were seen once, and the ten largest hold 0.81%. The chain links TRBV6-1 to TRBJ2-3, with D perhaps matching TRBD2 (6 bases). The source is a human donor in good health. Some libraries in this study had Jurkat cell RNA spiked in. What was sequenced was naive CD8+ T cells from blood, with Jurkat cell RNA spiked in. The subset is: FACS-sorted CD8+CD4-CCR7+CD45RA+ naive T cells. The CDR3 sequence is CASIPWSGGGTDTQYF. As DNA, the CDR3 is TGTGCCAGCATACCTTGGTCGGGCGGGGGCACAGATACGCAGTATTTT.